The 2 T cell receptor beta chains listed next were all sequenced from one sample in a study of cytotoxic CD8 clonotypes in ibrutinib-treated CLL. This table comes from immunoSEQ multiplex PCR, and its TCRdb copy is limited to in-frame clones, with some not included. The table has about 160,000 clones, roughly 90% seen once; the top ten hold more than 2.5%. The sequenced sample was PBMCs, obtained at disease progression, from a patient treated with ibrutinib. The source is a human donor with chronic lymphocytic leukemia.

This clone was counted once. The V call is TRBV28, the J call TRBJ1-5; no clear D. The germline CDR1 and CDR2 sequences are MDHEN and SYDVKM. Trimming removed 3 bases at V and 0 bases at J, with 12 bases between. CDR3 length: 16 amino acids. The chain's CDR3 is CASSFIGSNSNQPQHF. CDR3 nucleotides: TGTGCCAGCAGTTTTATTGGCAGTAATAGCAATCAGCCCCAGCATTTT.

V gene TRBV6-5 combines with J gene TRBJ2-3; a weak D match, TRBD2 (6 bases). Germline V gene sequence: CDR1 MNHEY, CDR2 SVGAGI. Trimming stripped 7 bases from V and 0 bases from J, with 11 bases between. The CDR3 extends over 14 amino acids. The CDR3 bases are TGTGCCAGCACTACTAGCCGAAGCACAGATACGCAGTATTTT. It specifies CASTTSRSTDTQYF.